The 7 T cell receptor beta chains below were found in one sample sequenced in a study of T-cell memory formation after mild COVID-19. TCRdb called the 5' RACE reads again in MiXCR, with one record for every CDR3 protein. The sample records 90,000 to 120,000 distinct CDR3 sequences, more than 9.5% being singletons. Sequences were obtained from PBMCs or a T cell subset sorted from them (not recorded which). These receptors were collected from a man aged 18 to 29 who had mild COVID-19 (a few samples of this study predate the infection). Cell type and time point are not known.

This clonotype was detected many times. The J gene is TRBJ2-2, the V gene TRBV5-1; TRBD2 is a possible D gene (7 bases). This CDR3 comprises 16 residues. The germline gives CDR1 SGHRS, CDR2 YFSETQ. Trimming removed 2 bases at V and 3 bases at J, with 14 bases between. DNA for the CDR3: TGCGCCAGCAGCTTTTTCAGGGGAGGGGACACCGGGGAGCTGTTTTTT. Protein product: CASSFFRGGDTGELFF.

The V gene is TRBV6-6, the J gene TRBJ2-7, with D tentatively TRBD2 (6 bases). V was trimmed by 6 bases and J by 6 bases, leaving 9 bases between them. Germline CDR1 is MNHNY and CDR2 is SVGAGI (reference sequence). CDR3 length: 11 amino acids. DNA for the CDR3: TGTGCCAGCAGGGCGGGGTTCGAGCAGTACTTC. Amino acids: CASRAGFEQYF.

This clonotype was recorded only once. The chain employs TRBV12-3 or TRBV12-4 and TRBJ1-1; D possibly corresponds to TRBD1 (6 bases). CDR3 length: 14 amino acids. The V end lost 3 bases, the J end lost 1 base, and 9 bases lay between the germline ends. The CDR3, as DNA: TGTGCCAGCAGTTTGCGGACAGCGAACACTGAAGCTTTCTTT. This codes for CASSLRTANTEAFF.

This clonotype was observed a few times. The gene calls are TRBV7-9 and TRBJ2-1; TRBD2 matches at 8 bases. This CDR3 is built from 14 residues. Looked up from germline, CDR1 is SEHNR and CDR2 is FQNEAQ (reference sequence). J was trimmed by 5 bases and V by 6 bases; bases with no gene match: 6. CDR3 amino acids: CASRVTAGDNEQFF. CDR3 sequence (DNA): TGTGCCAGCAGAGTAACAGCGGGGGACAATGAGCAGTTCTTC.

There are a few counts of this clonotype. V gene TRBV7-2 combines with J gene TRBJ1-6; D is possibly TRBD1 (6 bases). Trimming cost V 4 bases and J 4 bases, with 11 bases left between them. There are 15 residues in the CDR3. CDR1 is SGHTA, CDR2 FQGNSA, per germline. The CDR3 sequence: CASSSKRGYNSPLHF. The CDR3 coding sequence is TGTGCCAGCAGCTCCAAGAGGGGGTATAATTCACCCCTCCACTTT.

DNA for the CDR3: TGCGCCAGCAGCCCCAACGTGGGGCCAAGGCCCACAGATACGCAGTATTTT. Protein: CASSPNVGPRPTDTQYF. This chain uses TRBV4-3 with TRBJ2-3, with D maybe TRBD1 (5 bases). This CDR3 region has 17 residues. Germline V gene lookup returns CDR1 LGHNA and CDR2 YSLEER. Deletions cut 4 bases from V and 2 bases from J, with 19 bases between.

This clonotype has just a few counts. The V call is TRBV4-3, the J call TRBJ1-1; 7 nucleotides align to TRBD1. Germline V gives CDR1 LGHNA, CDR2 YSLEER. Trimming cost V 1 base and J 3 bases; bases outside gene matches: 5. The CDR3 totals 15 residues. The CDR3 protein is CASSQGEGAYTEAFF. CDR3 coding DNA: TGCGCCAGCAGCCAAGGGGAGGGGGCCTACACTGAAGCTTTCTTT.